Sequencing of this TCR beta chain was carried out in a study of Ad26.COV2.S vaccination and SARS-CoV-2 variants. Across the study: The donor belonged to the COV1001 Ad26.COV2.S trial arm. Study observations and caveats: Measurement of non-spike TCR breadth gave similar results in vaccine and placebo recipients.

In the case of this clone: Its antigen is undetermined.

Indicated treatment: over 15 received Ad26.COV2.S at low or high dose, single or two shots; about 5 received placebo; per-sample allocation not given. Collection of samples fell on day 63 after the first vaccine or placebo injection. This CDR3 is built from 14 residues. Trimming cost V 11 bases and J 2 bases; bases outside gene matches: 5. In germline, CDR1 is LNHNV, CDR2 YYDKDF (reference sequence). Clones were read by immunoSEQ multiplex PCR, and TCRdb kept only the in-frame ones, dropping some. The table has over 250,000 clones, about 90% seen once; the top ten hold approximately 3.4%. The clonotype comes from a person between 18 and 59 years old who received the Ad26.COV2.S COVID-19 vaccine or a placebo. The starting material was peripheral blood, obtained in a trial of Ad26.COV2.S vaccine versus placebo. The rearrangement uses TRBV15 and TRBJ2-3, with 12 bases matching TRBD2. Here the CDR3 DNA reads TGTGCCGTCGGACTAGCGGGAAACACAGATACGCAGTATTTT. It translates to CAVGLAGNTDTQYF.